Listed below are T cell receptor beta chains from one sample, sequenced in a study of blood T cell repertoires in COVID-19. Libraries were prepared by immunoSEQ multiplex PCR; TCRdb keeps only in-frame clonotypes and omits some of them. The sample lists around 300,000 clones; over 75% were seen once. Material: PBMCs or T cells enriched from blood (not recorded which). Receptors were obtained from a woman younger than 45 who had recovered from COVID-19. CDR3s leave out the opening cysteine and the closing phenylalanine or tryptophan.

j_gene: TRBJ2-7
v_gene: TRBV24-1
CDR3aa: ATNKHKGTSGSSFYEQY

j_gene: TRBJ2-7
v_gene: TRBV6-5
CDR3aa: ASSYQGQGHEQY

j_gene: TRBJ1-3
v_gene: TRBV2
CDR3aa: ASSRQGSGNTIY

j_gene: TRBJ1-6
v_gene: TRBV27
CDR3aa: ASSLATDSPLH

j_gene: TRBJ1-2
v_gene: TRBV28
CDR3aa: ASIVAGGFGYT

j_gene: TRBJ2-5
v_gene: TRBV7-3
CDR3aa: ASSPSRQETQY

j_gene: TRBJ2-7
v_gene: TRBV24-1
CDR3aa: ATSEGGRDEQY

j_gene: TRBJ2-7
v_gene: TRBV27
CDR3aa: ASSLSVSTYEQY

j_gene: TRBJ2-7
v_gene: TRBV30
CDR3aa: ARAGGPSEQY

j_gene: TRBJ1-2
v_gene: TRBV28
CDR3aa: ASKGQGYTYGYT

j_gene: TRBJ2-2
v_gene: TRBV5-6
CDR3aa: ASSRGGGELF

j_gene: TRBJ1-2
v_gene: TRBV14
CDR3aa: ASSQDRDFYGYT

j_gene: TRBJ2-5
v_gene: TRBV5-6
CDR3aa: ASFLLTSGRLETQY

j_gene: TRBJ1-4
v_gene: TRBV29-1
CDR3aa: SVRATNEKLF

j_gene: TRBJ1-2
v_gene: TRBV30
CDR3aa: AWSHRGPGYT

j_gene: TRBJ1-1
v_gene: TRBV19
CDR3aa: ASSVVGGFNTEAF

j_gene: TRBJ2-1
v_gene: TRBV6-5
CDR3aa: ASRGLAGRFFEQF

j_gene: TRBJ2-3
v_gene: TRBV7-2
CDR3aa: ASSSTSGSALDTQY

j_gene: TRBJ2-7
v_gene: TRBV20-1
CDR3aa: SASRQGAYEQY

j_gene: TRBJ1-4
v_gene: TRBV5-1
CDR3aa: ASSLAVATNEKLF

j_gene: TRBJ2-5
v_gene: TRBV11-1
CDR3aa: ASSLGERQY

j_gene: TRBJ2-1
v_gene: TRBV27
CDR3aa: ASGPGLSYNEQF

j_gene: TRBJ2-7
v_gene: TRBV5-1
CDR3aa: ASSLGRNSLLEQY

j_gene: TRBJ2-2
v_gene: TRBV9
CDR3aa: ASSVGQRNTGELF

j_gene: TRBJ2-5
v_gene: TRBV20-1
CDR3aa: SASSHIAHETQY

j_gene: TRBJ2-1
v_gene: TRBV9
CDR3aa: ASSVAAYNEQF

j_gene: TRBJ2-6
v_gene: TRBV5-1
CDR3aa: ASSLWAFSGANVLT

j_gene: TRBJ2-5
v_gene: TRBV29-1
CDR3aa: SVVFSAGYQETQY

j_gene: TRBJ2-7
v_gene: TRBV11-2
CDR3aa: ASSRPSVAGTSYEQY

j_gene: TRBJ2-2
v_gene: TRBV30
CDR3aa: AWSKAYRGRPNTGELF

j_gene: TRBJ2-7
v_gene: TRBV29-1
CDR3aa: SVPGRSSDEQY

j_gene: TRBJ2-2
v_gene: TRBV19
CDR3aa: ASSVGQGLSGELF

j_gene: TRBJ1-5
v_gene: TRBV7-6
CDR3aa: ASSPAGREFNQPQH

j_gene: TRBJ2-1
v_gene: TRBV28
CDR3aa: ASRSGSYNEQF

j_gene: TRBJ2-3
v_gene: TRBV11-3
CDR3aa: ASSLAGGTDTQY

j_gene: TRBJ2-6
v_gene: TRBV6-5
CDR3aa: ATFPGGSGANVLT

j_gene: TRBJ2-7
v_gene: TRBV7-2
CDR3aa: ASSLGLAGGYEDEQY

j_gene: TRBJ2-5
v_gene: TRBV11-2
CDR3aa: ASSLGTGAARETQY

j_gene: TRBJ2-2
v_gene: TRBV19
CDR3aa: ASSSLGETGELF

j_gene: TRBJ2-3
v_gene: TRBV7-8
CDR3aa: ASSTTSVRSDTQY

j_gene: TRBJ2-7
v_gene: TRBV30
CDR3aa: AWSTPFARTSGRARWEQY

j_gene: TRBJ1-6
v_gene: TRBV5-1
CDR3aa: ASSEGYPSPLH

j_gene: TRBJ1-2
v_gene: TRBV7-2
CDR3aa: ASTLGGQGSGYGYT

j_gene: TRBJ2-1
v_gene: TRBV29-1
CDR3aa: SVAAGRYNEQF

j_gene: TRBJ2-3
v_gene: TRBV3-1/TRBV3-2
CDR3aa: ASKRSSTDTQY

j_gene: TRBJ2-1
v_gene: TRBV27
CDR3aa: ASSLVRNYNEQF

j_gene: TRBJ2-7
v_gene: TRBV25-1
CDR3aa: ASSEYVWGEKKY

j_gene: TRBJ2-2
v_gene: TRBV5-4
CDR3aa: ASSQLGTGEPGELF

j_gene: TRBJ1-1
v_gene: TRBV7-9
CDR3aa: ASSLGSMSAF

j_gene: TRBJ2-3
v_gene: TRBV6-4
CDR3aa: ASSVGGSNTDTQY

j_gene: TRBJ1-1
v_gene: TRBV30
CDR3aa: AWSLGYLGTEAF

j_gene: TRBJ1-6
v_gene: TRBV10-3
CDR3aa: AISEIEGSNSPLH

j_gene: TRBJ1-1
v_gene: TRBV27
CDR3aa: ASSSRVGVTEAF

j_gene: TRBJ2-2
v_gene: TRBV30
CDR3aa: AWEGQGTGELF

j_gene: TRBJ1-5
v_gene: TRBV6-5
CDR3aa: ARGDNQPQH